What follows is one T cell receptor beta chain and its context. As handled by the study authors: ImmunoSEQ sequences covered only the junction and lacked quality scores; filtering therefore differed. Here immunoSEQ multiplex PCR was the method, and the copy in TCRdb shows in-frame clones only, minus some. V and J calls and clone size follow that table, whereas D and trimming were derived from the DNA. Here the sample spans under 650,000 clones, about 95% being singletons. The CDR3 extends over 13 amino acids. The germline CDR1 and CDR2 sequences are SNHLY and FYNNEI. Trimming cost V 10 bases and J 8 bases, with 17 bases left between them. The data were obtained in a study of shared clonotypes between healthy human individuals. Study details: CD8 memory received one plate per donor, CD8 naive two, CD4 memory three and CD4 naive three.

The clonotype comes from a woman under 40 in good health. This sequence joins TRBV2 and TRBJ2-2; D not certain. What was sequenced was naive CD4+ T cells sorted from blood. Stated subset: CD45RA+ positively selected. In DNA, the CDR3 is TGTGCCACAGAATCTGAGATGGCGGGGGAGCTGTTTTTT. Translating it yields CATESEMAGELFF. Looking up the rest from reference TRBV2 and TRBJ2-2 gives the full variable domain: EPEVTQTPSHQVTQMGQEVILRCVPISNHLYFYWYRQILGQKVEFLVSFYNNEISEKSEIFDDQFSVERPDGSNFTLKIRSTKLEDSAMYFCATESEMAGELFFGEGSRLTVL.